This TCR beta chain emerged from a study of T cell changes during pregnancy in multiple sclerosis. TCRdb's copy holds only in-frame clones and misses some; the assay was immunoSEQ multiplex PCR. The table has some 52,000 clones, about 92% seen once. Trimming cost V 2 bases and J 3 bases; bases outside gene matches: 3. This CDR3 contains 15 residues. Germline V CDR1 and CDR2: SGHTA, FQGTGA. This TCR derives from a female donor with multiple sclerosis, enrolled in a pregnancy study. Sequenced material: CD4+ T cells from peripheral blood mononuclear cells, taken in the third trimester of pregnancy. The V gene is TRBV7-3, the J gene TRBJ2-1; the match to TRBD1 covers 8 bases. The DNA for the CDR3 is TGTGCCAGCAGCTTACAGGGGGCAGACTACAATGAGCAGTTCTTC. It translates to CASSLQGADYNEQFF.